This TCR beta chain is drawn from a study of a mutant IDH1 vaccine in newly diagnosed glioma. Study-wide points: Vaccine-induced responses were seen in approximately 93% of patients, spanning several MHC alleles.

As regards this clone: Its specificity is not known.

TCRdb keeps only in-frame clones here, not all; method: immunoSEQ multiplex PCR. The profile shows tens of thousands of clones, roughly 91% of them singletons. The CDR3 extends over 13 amino acids. Trimming pared 6 bases from V and 3 bases from J, leaving 11 bases between. Germline V CDR1 and CDR2: MNHEY, SVGAGI. Time point of the sample: week 5, during vaccination. The study gave 300 ug of mutant IDH1 20-mer peptide per vaccine dose, with topical imiquimod. The sequencing here drew on PBMCs, taken from a glioma patient whose treatment included an IDH1 peptide vaccine. This chain links TRBV6-5 with TRBJ1-2; D is possibly TRBD1 (5 bases). The clonotype originates from a woman between 50 and 59 years old with glioma. The DNA for the CDR3 is TGTGCCAGCAGCCCGGGGCTACACTATGGCTACACCTTC. It translates to CASSPGLHYGYTF.